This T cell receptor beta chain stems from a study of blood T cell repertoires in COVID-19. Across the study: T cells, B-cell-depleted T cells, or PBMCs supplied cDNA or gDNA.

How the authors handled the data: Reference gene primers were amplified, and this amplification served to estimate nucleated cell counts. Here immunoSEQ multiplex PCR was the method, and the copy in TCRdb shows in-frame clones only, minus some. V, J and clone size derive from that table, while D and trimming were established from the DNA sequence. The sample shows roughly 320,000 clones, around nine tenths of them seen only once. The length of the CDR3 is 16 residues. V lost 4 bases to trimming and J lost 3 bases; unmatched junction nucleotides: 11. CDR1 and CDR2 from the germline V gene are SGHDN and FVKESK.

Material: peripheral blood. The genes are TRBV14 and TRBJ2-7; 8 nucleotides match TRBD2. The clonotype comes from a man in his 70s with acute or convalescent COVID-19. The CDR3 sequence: CASSPGKWRGVYEQYF. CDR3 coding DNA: TGTGCCAGCAGCCCAGGAAAGTGGCGGGGGGTCTACGAGCAGTACTTC.